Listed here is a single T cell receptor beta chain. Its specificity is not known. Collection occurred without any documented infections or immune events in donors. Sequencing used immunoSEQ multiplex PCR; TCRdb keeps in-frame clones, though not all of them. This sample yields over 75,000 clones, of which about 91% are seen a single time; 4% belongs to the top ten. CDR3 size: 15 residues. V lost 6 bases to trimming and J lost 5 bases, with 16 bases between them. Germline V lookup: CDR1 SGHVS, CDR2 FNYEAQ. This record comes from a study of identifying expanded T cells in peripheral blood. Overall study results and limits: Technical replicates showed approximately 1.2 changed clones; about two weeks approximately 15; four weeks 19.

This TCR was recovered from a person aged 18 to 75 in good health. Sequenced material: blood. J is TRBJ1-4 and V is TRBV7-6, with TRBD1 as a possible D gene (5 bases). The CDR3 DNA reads TGTGCCAGCAGTTCCGACAGCGGGGGGAATGAAAAACTGTTTTTT. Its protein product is CASSSDSGGNEKLFF.